These T cell receptor beta chains were read from a single sample in a study of cytomegalovirus exposure and HLA in healthy donors. Sequenced by immunoSEQ multiplex PCR; TCRdb stores in-frame clones only, minus some. The profile shows about 160,000 clones, around 79% of them singletons. The sequencing sample was made of PBMCs. These receptor sequences come from a woman aged 45-65 years in good health and CMV-seropositive. The CDR3 runs from the conserved cysteine through the conserved F or W. A D gene is named only where the DNA matches it firmly. Only some rows state a clone size, as once, few, many or a class for expanded clones.

clone size,D gene,J gene,V gene,CDR3 DNA,CDR3 protein
-,TRBD1,TRBJ2-1,TRBV29-1,TGCAGCGTTGGCCACCCCGACAGGGGAGGTGAGCAGTTCTTC,CSVGHPDRGGEQFF
once,-,TRBJ1-4,TRBV6-5,TGTGCCAGCAGTGAAGAGTATAATGAAAAACTGTTTTTT,CASSEEYNEKLFF
once,TRBD2,TRBJ2-1,TRBV9,TGTGCCAGCAGCGTAACCCCGACTAGCCCATCCTCCTACAATGAGCAGTTCTTC,CASSVTPTSPSSYNEQFF
-,TRBD1,TRBJ1-4,TRBV6-5,TGTGCCAGCAGTTACCGGGACAGTGGGAATGAAAAACTGTTTTTT,CASSYRDSGNEKLFF
-,-,TRBJ1-1,TRBV18,TGTGCCAGCTCACCATCGCAGGAATCGGGGGGTACATTAGCTTTCTTT,CASSPSQESGGTLAFF
few,TRBD1,TRBJ1-1,TRBV4-1,TGCGCCAGCACCCCAATTAGACAGGGGCCGCCCCAAGAAGCTTTCTTT,CASTPIRQGPPQEAFF
-,-,TRBJ2-5,TRBV6-6,TGTGCCAGCAGTTACTCGAGTTTGGGGGGAGAGACCCAGTACTTC,CASSYSSLGGETQYF
-,TRBD2,TRBJ2-3,TRBV10-1,TGCGCCAGCAGTGAGGGACTAGCGGGGGGTACTACAGATACGCAGTATTTT,CASSEGLAGGTTDTQYF
few,TRBD1,TRBJ1-1,TRBV5-4,TGTGCCAGCAGCCTACCGGGACAGGGTCCTCAGGGCACTGAAGCTTTCTTT,CASSLPGQGPQGTEAFF
-,-,TRBJ2-5,TRBV2,TGTGCCAGCAGTGGGGGCCAGGGCGAAGAGACCCAGTACTTC,CASSGGQGEETQYF
-,TRBD1,TRBJ2-5,TRBV5-1,TGCGCCAGCAGCGTGACAGGGCGAGGGGAGACCCAGTACTTC,CASSVTGRGETQYF
-,TRBD1,TRBJ2-2,TRBV25-1,TGTGCCAGCCGGAGAGGGACAGGGAAGAACACCGGGGAGCTGTTTTTT,CASRRGTGKNTGELFF
once,-,TRBJ2-7,TRBV28,TGTGCCAGCAGTTCCCTCGTCTACGAGCAGTACTTC,CASSSLVYEQYF
-,TRBD1,TRBJ2-5,TRBV12-5,TGTGCTAGTGGTTACGGGACAGGGGGACGAGAGACCCAGTACTTC,CASGYGTGGRETQYF
-,-,TRBJ1-2,TRBV4-1,TGCGCCAGCAGCCAAGATCCGGGTCCCGGCTATGGCTACACCTTC,CASSQDPGPGYGYTF
once,-,TRBJ2-7,TRBV29-1,TGCAGCGTTGCCCCGGGACAAACTTTATACGAGCAGTACTTC,CSVAPGQTLYEQYF